This TCR beta chain was documented in a study of shared clonotypes between healthy human individuals. Study-level findings and limits: Generally, naive subsets came out with larger estimated richness than memory subsets.

With respect to this clone: Its antigen is not identified.

Replicate PCRs run on sorted subsets employed 200 ng DNA, tens of thousands of T cell genomes. TCRdb's table, derived via immunoSEQ multiplex PCR, lists solely in-frame clones and lacks some. The sample includes a few million clones, just under 95% seen only once; the top ten take about 1.7%. The trim removed 5 bases at V and 2 bases at J, leaving 3 bases unmatched. CDR3 length: 14 amino acids. The germline V gene has CDR1 MNHEY and CDR2 SMNVEV (reference sequence). As defined, naive CD8 cells were CD45RO-negative and positively selected for CCR7, with terminally differentiated effector memory CD45RA+ cells excluded.

The sample comprised naive CD8+ T cells from PBMCs. This clonotype was obtained from a man between 18 and 35 years old in good health. Some clones in this sample may be carry-over from other donors' samples. J is TRBJ2-1 and V is TRBV27; 7 bases map to TRBD2. CDR3 DNA sequence: TGTGCCAGCAGTAGGGAGGGACCCTACAATGAGCAGTTCTTC. Translation gives CASSREGPYNEQFF.